These 32 T cell receptor beta chains were sequenced from one sample in a study of blood T cell repertoires in COVID-19. Using immunoSEQ multiplex PCR, the repertoire was profiled, and TCRdb retains in-frame clones only, with some absent. The table shows over 85,000 clones, with about 90% occurring only once. Sequencing input: peripheral blood. Receptors were obtained from a woman in her seventies with acute or convalescent COVID-19.

The V and J genes are TRBV4-2 and TRBJ1-4; 11 nucleotides agree with TRBD1. The germline CDR1 and CDR2 sequences are LGHNA and YNFKEQ. This CDR3 is built from 16 residues. V lost 1 base, J lost 6 bases, and 4 bases stayed unmatched. The CDR3 region is CASSQAVGQGDEKLFF. CDR3 coding DNA: TGTGCCAGCAGCCAAGCCGTGGGACAGGGGGATGAAAAACTGTTTTTT.

The V call is TRBV9, the J call TRBJ2-7, with D maybe TRBD2 (6 bases). Germline V gene lookup returns CDR1 SGDLS and CDR2 YYNGEE. Trimming stripped 4 bases from V and 4 bases from J, with 15 bases between. The CDR3 loop spans 14 amino acids. In DNA, the CDR3 is TGTGCCAGCAGCCTCGGGAGTGGGGGATACGAGCAGTACTTC. This translates into CASSLGSGGYEQYF.

V gene TRBV12-3 or TRBV12-4 combines with J gene TRBJ1-6; D remains unclear. The CDR3 covers 12 residues. The ends were cut back, 3 bases at V and 9 bases at J, with 6 bases in the middle. The CDR3 spells CASSLRFSPLHF. The CDR3 DNA is TGTGCCAGCAGTTTGCGGTTTTCACCCCTCCACTTT.

The sample holds a few counts of this clone. This chain uses TRBV28 with TRBJ1-3; no definite D call. Germline V CDR1 and CDR2: MDHEN, SYDVKM. The V end was cut by 1 base, the J end by 0 bases, with 13 bases between. The CDR3 spans 17 residues. The CDR3 DNA is TGTGCCAGCAGTTTATCAGCCGGGAGGCTCTCTGGAAACACCATATATTTT. Residues: CASSLSAGRLSGNTIYF.

The rearrangement links TRBV5-1 to TRBJ1-4; no definite D call. The CDR3 sequence is 14 residues long. Trimming took off 4 bases at V and 7 bases at J, with 14 bases between the two ends. Germline CDR1 SGHRS, CDR2 YFSETQ. CDR3 sequence reads: CASSVGWGGEKLFF. CDR3 sequence (DNA): TGCGCCAGCAGCGTGGGTTGGGGAGGTGAAAAACTGTTTTTT.

The genes are TRBV7-3 and TRBJ2-6; D is perhaps TRBD2 (6 bases). The CDR3 is made up of 16 amino acids. Germline assignment: CDR1 SGHTA and CDR2 FQGTGA. V lost 1 base, J lost 2 bases, and 9 bases lay in between. CDR3 in amino acids: CASSLKGGAGANVLTF. CDR3 sequence (DNA): TGTGCCAGCAGCTTAAAAGGCGGGGCTGGGGCCAACGTCCTGACTTTC. The whole variable domain, remainder taken from reference TRBV7-3 and TRBJ2-6, is GAGVSQTPSNKVTEKGKYVELRCDPISGHTALYWYRQSLGQGPEFLIYFQGTGAADDSGLPNDRFFAVRPEGSVSTLKIQRTERGDSAVYLCASSLKGGAGANVLTFGAGSRLTVL.

This chain joins TRBV7-8 and TRBJ1-2, with 8 nucleotides matching TRBD1. V was clipped by 1 base and J by 5 bases; unmatched bases: 6. Per the germline V gene, CDR1 is SGHVS and CDR2 is FQNEAQ. This CDR3 spans 15 amino acids. CDR3 nucleotide sequence: TGTGCCAGCAGCTTAGGGGGACAGGCCCTTTATGGCTACACCTTC. Translation: CASSLGGQALYGYTF.

The rearrangement uses TRBV10-1 and TRBJ1-4; D is possibly TRBD1 (5 bases). This CDR3 contains 15 residues. Trimming stripped 7 bases from V and 6 bases from J, with 18 bases between. Germline lookup yields CDR1 WNHNN and CDR2 SYGVQD (reference sequence). The CDR3 here is CASTYKGLQHEKLFF. In nucleotides, the CDR3 is TGCGCCAGCACTTATAAGGGGCTCCAGCATGAAAAACTGTTTTTT.

The J gene is TRBJ2-1, the V gene TRBV29-1; the match to TRBD2 covers 14 bases. With V trimmed by 3 bases and J by 4 bases, 8 bases remained unmatched. This CDR3 region has 17 residues. Germline-derived CDR1 and CDR2 are SQVTM and ANQGSEA. CDR3 loop: CSVDGTSGRVGYNEQFF. As DNA, the CDR3 is TGCAGCGTTGATGGGACTAGCGGGAGAGTGGGGTACAATGAGCAGTTCTTC.

The V and J genes are TRBV19 and TRBJ2-3, with 15 bases aligning to TRBD2. The V segment lost 5 bases and the J segment 7 bases; nucleotides outside the gene matches: 7. The CDR3 consists of 16 residues. Germline values: CDR1 LNHDA, CDR2 SQIVND (reference sequence). This CDR3 is CASSYGLAGGLNTQYF. CDR3 DNA: TGTGCCAGTAGTTATGGACTAGCGGGAGGGTTAAATACGCAGTATTTT.

This clone was seen only once. This chain joins TRBV5-1 and TRBJ2-5; TRBD2 matches at 13 bases. This CDR3 comprises 15 residues. V lost 0 bases, J lost 4 bases, and 0 bases stayed unmatched. Germline lookup yields CDR1 SGHRS and CDR2 YFSETQ. The CDR3 spells CASSLGLAGGETQYF. Here the CDR3 DNA reads TGCGCCAGCAGCTTGGGACTAGCGGGAGGAGAGACCCAGTACTTC. Filled out from reference TRBV5-1 and TRBJ2-5, the complete variable domain reads KAGVTQTPRYLIKTRGQQVTLSCSPISGHRSVSWYQQTPGQGLQFLFEYFSETQRNKGNFPGRFSGRQFSNSRSEMNVSTLELGDSALYLCASSLGLAGGETQYFGPGTRLLVL.

This chain uses TRBV24-1 with TRBJ2-2; TRBD2 aligns across 7 bases. The CDR3 totals 15 residues. Germline V gene lookup returns CDR1 KGHDR and CDR2 SFDVKD. V shed 6 bases and J 7 bases; nucleotides not matched to a gene: 10. In nucleotides, the CDR3 is TGTGCCACCAGTTCGACACGGGACTACGTCGGGGAGCTGTTTTTT. Protein sequence: CATSSTRDYVGELFF.

This chain uses TRBV6-5 with TRBJ1-1; D gene unclear. With 7 bases removed from V and 1 base from J, the gap between germline ends came to 13 bases. This CDR3 is 14 amino acids long. Germline values: CDR1 MNHEY, CDR2 SVGAGI. CDR3: CASKEEPSNTEAFF. The CDR3 nucleotides are TGTGCCAGCAAAGAGGAGCCCTCGAACACTGAAGCTTTCTTT.

The chain couples TRBV29-1 to TRBJ2-7, with 10 positions matching TRBD2. V trimming: 1 base; J trimming: 0 bases; junction bases outside the gene matches: 0. This CDR3 is built from 14 residues. Germline V gives CDR1 SQVTM, CDR2 ANQGSEA. In nucleotides, the CDR3 is TGCAGCGTTGAAGCTAGCGGGAGCTCCTACGAGCAGTACTTC. Encoded protein: CSVEASGSSYEQYF.

This rearrangement joins TRBV29-1 to TRBJ1-2, with TRBD1 identical over 11 bases. V shed 7 bases, J shed 4 bases, and the junction held 5 bases outside the gene matches. The length of the CDR3 is 13 residues. The germline V gene has CDR1 SQVTM and CDR2 ANQGSEA. The CDR3 protein is CSGRTGGSYGYTF. The CDR3 bases are TGCAGCGGCCGGACAGGGGGCTCCTATGGCTACACCTTC.

The rearrangement uses TRBV27 and TRBJ2-7; the match to TRBD1 covers 10 bases. The CDR3 contains 14 residues. The germline V gene encodes CDR1 MNHEY and CDR2 SMNVEV (reference sequence). J gave up 7 bases and V 5 bases, and 8 bases lay outside the gene matches. The CDR3 DNA is TGTGCCAGCAGTACCCGACGGACAGGGGGAGAGCAGTACTTC. Protein: CASSTRRTGGEQYF.

This clone was observed a few times. V is TRBV19 and J is TRBJ1-5; D is undetermined. V was shortened by 10 bases and J by 0 bases, with 10 bases between the two germline ends. The CDR3 loop spans 13 amino acids. Germline assignment: CDR1 LNHDA and CDR2 SQIVND (reference sequence). The CDR3 is CATNTGSNQPQHF. CDR3 in DNA: TGTGCCACGAACACGGGTAGCAATCAGCCCCAGCATTTT.

The V call is TRBV29-1, the J call TRBJ2-1, with 7 bases identical to TRBD2. This CDR3 has 12 residues. The J segment lost 2 bases and the V segment lost 7 bases, leaving 2 bases of the junction unmatched. CDR1 is SQVTM, CDR2 ANQGSEA, per germline. CDR3 sequence reads: CSGLAAYNEQFF. In DNA, the CDR3 is TGCAGCGGGCTAGCGGCCTACAATGAGCAGTTCTTC.

The rearrangement links TRBV18 to TRBJ1-6; D gene uncertain. Per germline, CDR1 KGHSH and CDR2 LQKENI. Between the trimmed V and J ends, which lost 3 bases and 5 bases, there was a span of 11 bases. The CDR3 loop spans 15 amino acids. Here the CDR3 reads CASSPAQKDNSPLHF. The CDR3 bases are TGTGCCAGCTCACCGGCTCAGAAAGATAATTCACCCCTCCACTTT.

The V gene is TRBV3-1 (or the pseudogene TRBV3-2), the J gene TRBJ1-1; D uncertain. The CDR3 has 15 residues. In germline, CDR1 is LGHDT, CDR2 YNNKEL (reference sequence). Trimming pared 3 bases from V and 1 base from J, leaving 12 bases between. This CDR3 reads CASSQVGTENTEAFF. In DNA form, the CDR3 reads TGTGCCAGCAGCCAGGTAGGAACAGAGAACACTGAAGCTTTCTTT.

V usage is TRBV3-1 (or the pseudogene TRBV3-2) and J usage is TRBJ1-1; D is ambiguous. The length of the CDR3 is 16 residues. Germline V gene sequence: CDR1 LGHDT, CDR2 YNNKEL (reference sequence). Trimming removed 4 bases at V and 2 bases at J, with 17 bases between. The CDR3 here is CASSPRFISPNTEAFF. CDR3 in DNA: TGTGCCAGCAGCCCCAGGTTTATTTCCCCCAACACTGAAGCTTTCTTT.

This clone was detected only a few times. The chain recombines TRBV7-3 with TRBJ2-1, with D perhaps TRBD2 (5 bases). Trimming removed 5 bases from V and 2 bases from J, with 10 bases in between. The CDR3 covers 14 residues. Germline V lookup: CDR1 SGHTA, CDR2 FQGTGA. Here the CDR3 reads CASSIEGPYNEQFF. The CDR3 nucleotides read TGTGCCAGCAGCATCGAGGGCCCCTACAATGAGCAGTTCTTC.

The rearrangement uses TRBV10-3 and TRBJ1-5, with a possible D match to TRBD1 (5 bases). There are 15 residues in the CDR3. Trimming took 2 bases from V and 4 from J, leaving 12 bases between them. The germline V gene has CDR1 ENHRY and CDR2 SYGVKD. CDR3: CAISELATDNQPQHF. The DNA of the CDR3 is TGTGCCATCAGTGAGCTGGCGACAGATAATCAGCCCCAGCATTTT.

The rearrangement links TRBV7-8 to TRBJ1-1; possibly TRBD1 for D (5 bases). The ends were cut back, 3 bases at V and 3 bases at J, with 8 bases in the middle. The CDR3 loop spans 13 amino acids. Germline values: CDR1 SGHVS, CDR2 FQNEAQ. The CDR3 reads CASSFDSDTEAFF. The CDR3 DNA is TGTGCCAGCAGCTTCGACAGTGACACTGAAGCTTTCTTT.

The rearrangement links TRBV24-1 to TRBJ1-2, with TRBD1 identical over 9 bases. The CDR3 sequence is 16 residues long. Germline V gene data show CDR1 as KGHDR and CDR2 as SFDVKD. The V segment lost 4 bases and the J segment 4 bases; nucleotides outside the gene matches: 9. The CDR3 sequence: CATSEGGTGMFYGYTF. The CDR3 DNA reads TGTGCCACCAGTGAGGGGGGGACAGGGATGTTCTATGGCTACACCTTC.

The V gene is TRBV7-3, the J gene TRBJ2-1; 10 nucleotides agree with TRBD2. V gave up 4 bases and J gave up 9 bases; unmatched junction bases: 15. Germline V gene lookup returns CDR1 SGHTA and CDR2 FQGTGA. The CDR3 contains 17 residues. CDR3 residues: CASSSQSASGSAGEQFF. The CDR3 DNA sequence: TGTGCCAGCAGCTCCCAGAGTGCTAGCGGGAGTGCAGGTGAGCAGTTCTTC.

The rearrangement uses TRBV27 and TRBJ2-1; TRBD2 aligns across 13 bases. This CDR3 has 19 amino acids. CDR1 MNHEY and CDR2 SMNVEV come from the germline V gene (reference sequence). With V trimmed by 4 bases and J by 0 bases, 9 bases remained unmatched. DNA of the CDR3: TGTGCCAGCAGTTCCCGGACTAGCGGGGGCAGTTACTCCTACAATGAGCAGTTCTTC. Amino acid sequence: CASSSRTSGGSYSYNEQFF.

This chain uses TRBV11-2 with TRBJ2-7; D is undetermined. Trimming cost V 3 bases and J 2 bases, with 11 bases left between them. CDR3 size: 14 residues. Germline values: CDR1 SGHAT, CDR2 FQNNGV. The CDR3 is CASSFYEEPYEQYF. CDR3 DNA sequence: TGTGCCAGCAGCTTCTACGAAGAGCCCTACGAGCAGTACTTC. Together with reference TRBV11-2 and TRBJ2-7, the CDR3 gives the full variable domain: EAGVAQSPRYKIIEKRQSVAFWCNPISGHATLYWYQQILGQGPKLLIQFQNNGVVDDSQLPKDRFSAERLKGVDSTLKIQPAKLEDSAVYLCASSFYEEPYEQYFGPGTRLTVT.

V is TRBV24-1 and J is TRBJ2-7; TRBD1 matches 7 bases. The ends lost 4 bases at V and 6 bases at J; junction bases unmatched: 5. The CDR3 is 13 amino acids. Germline assignment: CDR1 KGHDR and CDR2 SFDVKD. CDR3 coding DNA: TGTGCCACCAGTGACAGGGGGATCGGCGAGCAGTACTTC. Encoded protein: CATSDRGIGEQYF.

The genes are TRBV18 and TRBJ1-1, with D possibly TRBD1 on 6 matching bases. Trimming removed 7 bases at V and 1 base at J, with 10 bases between. Germline V CDR1 and CDR2: KGHSH, LQKENI. CDR3 size: 13 residues. This chain's CDR3 is CASYQGRNTEAFF. For the CDR3, the DNA is TGTGCCAGCTACCAGGGGAGGAACACTGAAGCTTTCTTT.

V gene TRBV7-2 combines with J gene TRBJ2-3, with 13 bases identical to TRBD2. The CDR3 loop spans 17 amino acids. CDR1 and CDR2 from the germline V gene are SGHTA and FQGNSA. J was trimmed by 2 bases and V by 0 bases; bases with no gene match: 2. The CDR3, as DNA: TGTGCCAGCAGCTTAGCCGGGACTAGCGGGACCACAGATACGCAGTATTTT. Its translation is CASSLAGTSGTTDTQYF.

This sequence joins TRBV27 and TRBJ1-2; 11 bases map to TRBD1. CDR1 MNHEY and CDR2 SMNVEV come from the germline V gene (reference sequence). CDR3 length equals 15 residues. V lost 3 bases, J lost 7 bases, and 7 bases stayed unmatched. The chain's CDR3 is CASSFDRTGGGGYTF. The CDR3, as DNA: TGTGCCAGCAGTTTCGATCGGACAGGGGGCGGTGGCTACACCTTC.